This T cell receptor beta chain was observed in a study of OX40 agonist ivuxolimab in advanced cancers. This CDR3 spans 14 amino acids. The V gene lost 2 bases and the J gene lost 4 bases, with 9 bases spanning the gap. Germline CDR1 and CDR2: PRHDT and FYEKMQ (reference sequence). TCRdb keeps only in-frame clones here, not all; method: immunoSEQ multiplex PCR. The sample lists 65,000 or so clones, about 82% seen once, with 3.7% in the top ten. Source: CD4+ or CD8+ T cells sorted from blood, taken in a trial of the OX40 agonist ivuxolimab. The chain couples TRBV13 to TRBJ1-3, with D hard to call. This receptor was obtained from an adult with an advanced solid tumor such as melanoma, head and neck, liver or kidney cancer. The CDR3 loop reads CASSLSRAGNTIYF. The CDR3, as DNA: TGTGCCAGCAGCTTATCTAGGGCGGGAAACACCATATATTTT. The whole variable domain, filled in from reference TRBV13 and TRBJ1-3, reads AAGVIQSPRHLIKEKRETATLKCYPIPRHDTVYWYQQGPGQDPQFLISFYEKMQSDKGSIPDRFSAQQFSDYHSELNMSSLELGDSALYFCASSLSRAGNTIYFGEGSWLTVV.